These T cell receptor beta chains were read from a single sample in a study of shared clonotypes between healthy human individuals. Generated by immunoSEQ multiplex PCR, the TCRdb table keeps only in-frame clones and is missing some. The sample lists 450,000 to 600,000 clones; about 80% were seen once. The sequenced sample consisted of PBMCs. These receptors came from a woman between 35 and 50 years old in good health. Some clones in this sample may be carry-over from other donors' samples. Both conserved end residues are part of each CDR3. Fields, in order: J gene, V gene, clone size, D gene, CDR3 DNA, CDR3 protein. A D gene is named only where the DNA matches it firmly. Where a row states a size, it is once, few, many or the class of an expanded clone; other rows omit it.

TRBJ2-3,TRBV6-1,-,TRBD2,TGTGCCAGCAGTGATAGCGGGAGGGCGGGAGATACGCAGTATTTT,CASSDSGRAGDTQYF
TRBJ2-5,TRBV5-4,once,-,TGTGCCAGCAGCCTGCGGAGGTCGGAGGAGACCCAGTACTTC,CASSLRRSEETQYF
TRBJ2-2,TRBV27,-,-,TGTGCCAGCAGTTCGGGCCCGAACACCGGGGAGCTGTTTTTT,CASSSGPNTGELFF
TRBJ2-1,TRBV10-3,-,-,TGTGCCATCGGCGCCGCTAGCTCCTACAATGAGCAGTTCTTC,CAIGAASSYNEQFF
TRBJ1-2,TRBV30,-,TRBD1,TGTGCCTGGAGTTTGACAGGGAACTATGGCTACACCTTC,CAWSLTGNYGYTF
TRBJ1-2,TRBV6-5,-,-,TGTGCCAGCAGTTACGTGGGGGCGTATGGCTACACCTTC,CASSYVGAYGYTF
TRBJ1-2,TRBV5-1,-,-,TGCGCCAGCAGCTTTTTGGGGACAAATAACTATGGCTACACCTTC,CASSFLGTNNYGYTF
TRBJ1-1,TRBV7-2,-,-,TGTGCCAGCAGCTTGTACAGGGACACTGAAGCTTTCTTT,CASSLYRDTEAFF
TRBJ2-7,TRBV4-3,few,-,TGCGCCAGCAGCCAACTAGTGGGGTACGAGCAGTACTTC,CASSQLVGYEQYF
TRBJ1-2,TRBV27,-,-,TGTGCCAGCAGTCAACGCGTACAGGGTTGGGACGGCTACACCTTC,CASSQRVQGWDGYTF
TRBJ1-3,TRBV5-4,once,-,TGTGCCAGCAGCTTGCAGAGCTCTGGAAACACCATATATTTT,CASSLQSSGNTIYF
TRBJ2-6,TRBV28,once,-,TGTGCCAGCAGTACCCCCGGGACACCGCCCGTCCTGACTTTC,CASSTPGTPPVLTF
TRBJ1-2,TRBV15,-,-,TGTGCCACCAGCAGAGATACAACCCGCTATGGCTACACCTTC,CATSRDTTRYGYTF
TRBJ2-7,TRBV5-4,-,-,TGTGCCAGCAGCGACTCGGGTAGGGCTGATTACGAGCAGTACTTC,CASSDSGRADYEQYF
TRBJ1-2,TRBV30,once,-,TGTGCCTGGAGTAAAAGGGATGGCTACACCTTC,CAWSKRDGYTF
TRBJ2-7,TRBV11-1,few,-,TGTGCCAGCAGCTCTCCATCGGTGGGGGCAGACGAGCAGTACTTC,CASSSPSVGADEQYF
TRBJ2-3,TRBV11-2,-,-,TGTGCCAGCAGCTCCCAGCCCACCTTAGATACGCAGTATTTT,CASSSQPTLDTQYF
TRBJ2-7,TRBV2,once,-,TGTGCCAGCCTGATTGGCGTCTTCAACTCCTACGAGCAGTACTTC,CASLIGVFNSYEQYF
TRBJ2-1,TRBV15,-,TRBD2,TGTGCCACCAGCACGCTAGCGGGAGAAATGTCGAGGTCCTACAATGAGCAGTTCTTC,CATSTLAGEMSRSYNEQFF
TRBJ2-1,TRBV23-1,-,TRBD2,TGCGCCAGCAGTCAAGGGGGTTGGTTCGGACTAGCCGGGCTCGGCAATGAGCAGTTCTTC,CASSQGGWFGLAGLGNEQFF
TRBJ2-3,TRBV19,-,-,TGTGCCAGTAAGCCAGGGGGCACAGATACGCAGTATTTT,CASKPGGTDTQYF
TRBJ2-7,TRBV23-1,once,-,TGCGCCAGCAGTCAATCGCCAGGGGAGGCCTCCATCCCTTACGAGCAGTACTTC,CASSQSPGEASIPYEQYF
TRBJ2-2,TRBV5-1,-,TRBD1,TGCGCCAGCAGCTTGGCAGGACAGGGGACCGGGGAGCTGTTTTTT,CASSLAGQGTGELFF
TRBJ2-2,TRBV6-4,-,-,TGTGCCAGCAGTGACTCGCCTAGGATCGGGGAGCTGTTTTTT,CASSDSPRIGELFF
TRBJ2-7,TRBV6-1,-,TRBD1,TGTGCCAGCATCGGAAGGGGACAGAGCTACGAGCAGTACTTC,CASIGRGQSYEQYF
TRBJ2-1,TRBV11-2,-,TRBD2,TGTGCCAGCAGCTCCTCTAGCGGGAGCTCCTACAATGAGCAGTTCTTC,CASSSSSGSSYNEQFF
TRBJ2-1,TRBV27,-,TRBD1,TGTGCCAGCAGTACCTTGACAGGGAATGAGCAGTTCTTC,CASSTLTGNEQFF
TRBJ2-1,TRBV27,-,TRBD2,TGTGCCAGCAGTTCCTTCCTAAGCGGGAGGCGGGGTGAGCAGTTCTTC,CASSSFLSGRRGEQFF
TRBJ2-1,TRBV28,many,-,TGTGCCAGCAGTTCCGGGTCCGGCTCCTACAATGAGCAGTTCTTC,CASSSGSGSYNEQFF
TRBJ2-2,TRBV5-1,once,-,TGCGCCAGCAGCGTACAGGGTAACACCGGGGAGCTGTTTTTT,CASSVQGNTGELFF
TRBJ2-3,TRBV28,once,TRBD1,TGTGCCAGCAGTTTAGCGACAGGGAAGGAGGTTAGGACGCAGTATTTT,CASSLATGKEVRTQYF
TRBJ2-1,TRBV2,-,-,TGTGCCAGCAAGGGCGGAACGAGCTCCTACAATGAGCAGTTCTTC,CASKGGTSSYNEQFF
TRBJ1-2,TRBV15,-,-,TGTGCCACCAGCAGAGATCCCCACTATGGCTACACCTTC,CATSRDPHYGYTF
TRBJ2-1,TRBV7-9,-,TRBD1,TGTGCCAGCAGCTTAGAGGGGGCAAGCACGCAGTTCTTC,CASSLEGASTQFF
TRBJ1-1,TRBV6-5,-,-,TGTGCCAGCAGTTACGATGCACACTTAAACACTGAAGCTTTCTTT,CASSYDAHLNTEAFF
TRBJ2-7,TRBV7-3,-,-,TGTGCCAGCAGCTTAATGCCCGGGACTTCCTACGAGCAGTACTTC,CASSLMPGTSYEQYF
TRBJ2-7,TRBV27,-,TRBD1,TGTGCCAGCAGTCAACTCATCAGACAGGGGGACTACTACGAGCAGTACTTC,CASSQLIRQGDYYEQYF
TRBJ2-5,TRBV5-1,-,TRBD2,TGCGCCAGCAGTCCGCCCCGGCAGGGAGGCGGGGGGACCCAGTACTTC,CASSPPRQGGGGTQYF
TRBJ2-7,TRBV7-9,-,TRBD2,TGTGCCAGCAGCTTGCCTACTAGCGGGAGGACAGCCTACGAGCAGTACTTC,CASSLPTSGRTAYEQYF